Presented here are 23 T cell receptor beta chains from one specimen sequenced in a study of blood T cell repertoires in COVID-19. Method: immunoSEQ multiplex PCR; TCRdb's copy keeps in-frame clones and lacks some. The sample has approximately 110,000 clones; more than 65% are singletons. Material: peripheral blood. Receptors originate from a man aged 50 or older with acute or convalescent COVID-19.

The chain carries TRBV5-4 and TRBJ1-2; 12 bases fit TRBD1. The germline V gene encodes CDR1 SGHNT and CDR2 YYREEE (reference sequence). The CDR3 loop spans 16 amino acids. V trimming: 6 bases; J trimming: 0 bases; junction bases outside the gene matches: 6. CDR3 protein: CASTPGQGATNYGYTF. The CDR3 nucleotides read TGTGCCAGCACACCGGGACAGGGGGCGACTAACTATGGCTACACCTTC.

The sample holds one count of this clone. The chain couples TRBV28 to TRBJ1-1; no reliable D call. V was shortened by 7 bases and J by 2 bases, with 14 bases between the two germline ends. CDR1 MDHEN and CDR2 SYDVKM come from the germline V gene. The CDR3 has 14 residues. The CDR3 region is CASIPSLGNTEAFF. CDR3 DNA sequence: TGTGCCAGCATACCGTCTCTAGGAAACACTGAAGCTTTCTTT.

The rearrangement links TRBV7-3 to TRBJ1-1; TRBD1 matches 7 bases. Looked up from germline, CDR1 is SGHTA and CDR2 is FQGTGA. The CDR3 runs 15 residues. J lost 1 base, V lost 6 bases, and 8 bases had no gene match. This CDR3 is CASSPTGAGNTEAFF. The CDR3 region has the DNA TGTGCCAGCAGTCCTACAGGGGCAGGGAACACTGAAGCTTTCTTT.

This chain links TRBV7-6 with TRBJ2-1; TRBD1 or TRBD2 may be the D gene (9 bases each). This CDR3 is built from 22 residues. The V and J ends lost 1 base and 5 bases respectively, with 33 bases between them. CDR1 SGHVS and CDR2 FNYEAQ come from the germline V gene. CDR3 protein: CASSLVHLQGASSSGANNEQFF. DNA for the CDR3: TGTGCCAGCAGCTTAGTCCACCTACAGGGGGCCTCTTCTAGCGGGGCGAACAATGAGCAGTTCTTC.

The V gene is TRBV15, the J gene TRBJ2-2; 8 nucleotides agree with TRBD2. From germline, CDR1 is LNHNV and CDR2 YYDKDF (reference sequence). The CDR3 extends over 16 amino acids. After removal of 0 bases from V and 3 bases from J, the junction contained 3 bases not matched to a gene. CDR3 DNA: TGTGCCACCAGCAGAGATCCGGGAGGGCACACCGGGGAGCTGTTTTTT. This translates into CATSRDPGGHTGELFF. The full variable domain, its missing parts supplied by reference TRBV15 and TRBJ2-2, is DAMVIQNPRYQVTQFGKPVTLSCSQTLNHNVMYWYQQKSSQAPKLLFHYYDKDFNNEADTPDNFQSRRPNTSFCFLDIRSPGLGDTAMYLCATSRDPGGHTGELFFGEGSRLTVL.

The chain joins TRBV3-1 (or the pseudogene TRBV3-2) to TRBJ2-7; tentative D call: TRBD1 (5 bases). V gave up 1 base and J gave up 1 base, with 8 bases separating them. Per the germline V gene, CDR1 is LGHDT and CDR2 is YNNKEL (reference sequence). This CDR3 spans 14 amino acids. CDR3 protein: CASSQGAGSYEQYF. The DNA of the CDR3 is TGTGCCAGCAGCCAAGGTGCAGGGTCCTACGAGCAGTACTTC.

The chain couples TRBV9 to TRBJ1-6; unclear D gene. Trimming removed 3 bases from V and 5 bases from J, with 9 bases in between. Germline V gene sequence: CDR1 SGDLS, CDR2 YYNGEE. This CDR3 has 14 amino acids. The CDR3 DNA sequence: TGTGCCAGCAGCGCGGACGGGAATAATTCACCCCTCCACTTT. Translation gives CASSADGNNSPLHF.

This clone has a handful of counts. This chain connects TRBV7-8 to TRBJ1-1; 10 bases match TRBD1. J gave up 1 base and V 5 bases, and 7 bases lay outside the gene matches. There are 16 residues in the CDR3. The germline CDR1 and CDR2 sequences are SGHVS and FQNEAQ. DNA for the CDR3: TGTGCCAGCAGCACGCGGGACAGGGGTTCGAACACTGAAGCTTTCTTT. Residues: CASSTRDRGSNTEAFF.

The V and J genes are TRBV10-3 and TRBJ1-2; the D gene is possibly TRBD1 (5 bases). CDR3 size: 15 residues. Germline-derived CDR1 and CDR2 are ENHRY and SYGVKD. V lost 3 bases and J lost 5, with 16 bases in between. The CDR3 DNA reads TGTGCCATCAGTGATCAGGGTAGGCCCCAATATGGCTACACCTTC. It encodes CAISDQGRPQYGYTF.

The CDR3 DNA follows: TGTGCCAGCAGTGAGGAATTAGCGGGGGGGCCGGGTTTGAATGAGCAGTTCTTC. It translates to CASSEELAGGPGLNEQFF. The chain recombines TRBV6-1 with TRBJ2-1, with 11 bases identical to TRBD2. With 3 bases clipped from V and 7 bases from J, the junction kept 14 bases outside the gene matches. Germline CDR1 MNHNS, CDR2 SASEGT. CDR3 length equals 18 residues.

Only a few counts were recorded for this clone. The CDR3 DNA sequence: TGTGCCAGTAGTAAGAGGACAGGGATTAACTATGGCTACACCTTC. Encoded protein: CASSKRTGINYGYTF. The chain combines TRBV19 with TRBJ1-2, with 8 positions matching TRBD1. The CDR3 totals 15 residues. Per germline, CDR1 LNHDA and CDR2 SQIVND (reference sequence). Germline trimming cut 4 bases from V and 1 base from J; bases unmatched to any gene: 5.

The CDR3 sequence is CASSEGTAAGELFF. The DNA of the CDR3 is TGTGCCAGCAGCGAAGGGACAGCGGCCGGGGAGCTGTTTTTT. The chain joins TRBV5-8 to TRBJ2-2, with 7 bases identical to TRBD1. CDR3 length: 14 amino acids. Germline V lookup: CDR1 SGHTS, CDR2 YDEGEE. The ends lost 4 bases at V and 6 bases at J; junction bases unmatched: 6.

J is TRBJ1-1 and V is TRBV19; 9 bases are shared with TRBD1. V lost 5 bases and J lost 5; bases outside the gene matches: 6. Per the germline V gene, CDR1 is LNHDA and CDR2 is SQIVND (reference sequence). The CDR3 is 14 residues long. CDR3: CASSPLTGGTEAFF. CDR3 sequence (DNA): TGTGCCAGTAGTCCCCTGACAGGGGGGACTGAAGCTTTCTTT.

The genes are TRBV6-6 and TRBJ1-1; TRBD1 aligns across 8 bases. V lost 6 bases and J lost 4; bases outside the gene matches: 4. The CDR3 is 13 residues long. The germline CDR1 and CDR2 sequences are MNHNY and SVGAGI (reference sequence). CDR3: CASSDRGSTEAFF. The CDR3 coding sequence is TGTGCCAGCAGCGACAGGGGATCCACTGAAGCTTTCTTT.

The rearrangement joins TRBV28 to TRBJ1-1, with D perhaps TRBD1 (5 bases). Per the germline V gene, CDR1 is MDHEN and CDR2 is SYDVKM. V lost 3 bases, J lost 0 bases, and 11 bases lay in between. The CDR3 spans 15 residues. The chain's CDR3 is CASSFGADMNTEAFF. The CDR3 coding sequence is TGTGCCAGCAGTTTTGGGGCGGACATGAACACTGAAGCTTTCTTT. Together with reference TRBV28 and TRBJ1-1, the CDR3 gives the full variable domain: DVKVTQSSRYLVKRTGEKVFLECVQDMDHENMFWYRQDPGLGLRLIYFSYDVKMKEKGDIPEGYSVSREKKERFSLILESASTNQTSMYLCASSFGADMNTEAFFGQGTRLTVV.

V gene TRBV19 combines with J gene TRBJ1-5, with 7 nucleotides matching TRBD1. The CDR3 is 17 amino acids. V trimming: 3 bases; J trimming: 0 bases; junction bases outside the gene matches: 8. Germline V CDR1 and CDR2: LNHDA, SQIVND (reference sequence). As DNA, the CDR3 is TGTGCCAGTAGTATCCCTTCCGGGACAGATAGCAATCAGCCCCAGCATTTT. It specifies CASSIPSGTDSNQPQHF.

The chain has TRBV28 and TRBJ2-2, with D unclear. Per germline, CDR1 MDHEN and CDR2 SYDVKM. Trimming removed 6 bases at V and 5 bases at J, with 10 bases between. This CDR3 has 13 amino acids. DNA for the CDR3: TGTGCCAGCAGGTCCCGACTGACCGGGGAGCTGTTTTTT. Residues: CASRSRLTGELFF.

The CDR3 protein is CASSLLLSSGANVLTF. CDR3 in DNA: TGTGCCAGTAGTCTCCTCCTAAGTTCTGGGGCCAACGTCCTGACTTTC. The gene calls are TRBV19 and TRBJ2-6; D not resolved. This CDR3 contains 16 residues. V lost 5 bases to trimming and J lost 1 base, with 12 bases between them. Germline V lookup: CDR1 LNHDA, CDR2 SQIVND (reference sequence).

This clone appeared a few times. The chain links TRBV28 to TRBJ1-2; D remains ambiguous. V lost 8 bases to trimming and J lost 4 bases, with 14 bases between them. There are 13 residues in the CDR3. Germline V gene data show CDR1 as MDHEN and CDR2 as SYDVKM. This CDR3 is CASSMGRTYGYTF. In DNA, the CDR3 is TGTGCCAGCTCTATGGGCCGTACCTATGGCTACACCTTC.

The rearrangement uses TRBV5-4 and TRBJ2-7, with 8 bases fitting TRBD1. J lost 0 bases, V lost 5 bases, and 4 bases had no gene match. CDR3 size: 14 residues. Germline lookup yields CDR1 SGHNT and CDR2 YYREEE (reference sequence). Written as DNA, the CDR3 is TGTGCCAGCAGGGACAGGGTCAACTCCTACGAGCAGTACTTC. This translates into CASRDRVNSYEQYF.

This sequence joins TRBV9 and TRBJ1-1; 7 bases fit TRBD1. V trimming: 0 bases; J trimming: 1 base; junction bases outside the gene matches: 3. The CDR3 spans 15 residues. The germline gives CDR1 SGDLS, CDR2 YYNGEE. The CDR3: CASSVGDRANTEAFF. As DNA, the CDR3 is TGTGCCAGCAGCGTAGGTGACAGGGCGAACACTGAAGCTTTCTTT.

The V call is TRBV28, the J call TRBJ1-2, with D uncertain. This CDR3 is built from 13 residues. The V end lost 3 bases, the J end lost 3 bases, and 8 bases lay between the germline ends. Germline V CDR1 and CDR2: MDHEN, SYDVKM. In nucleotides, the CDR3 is TGTGCCAGCAGTTTGGAACAGTACTATGGCTACACCTTC. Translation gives CASSLEQYYGYTF.

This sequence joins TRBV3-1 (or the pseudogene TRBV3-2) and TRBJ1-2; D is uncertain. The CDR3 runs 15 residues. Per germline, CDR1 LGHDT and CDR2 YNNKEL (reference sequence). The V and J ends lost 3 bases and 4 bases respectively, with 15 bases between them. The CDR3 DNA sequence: TGTGCCAGCAGCCATGGAGGGCGTCGTGGCTATGGCTACACCTTC. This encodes CASSHGGRRGYGYTF.